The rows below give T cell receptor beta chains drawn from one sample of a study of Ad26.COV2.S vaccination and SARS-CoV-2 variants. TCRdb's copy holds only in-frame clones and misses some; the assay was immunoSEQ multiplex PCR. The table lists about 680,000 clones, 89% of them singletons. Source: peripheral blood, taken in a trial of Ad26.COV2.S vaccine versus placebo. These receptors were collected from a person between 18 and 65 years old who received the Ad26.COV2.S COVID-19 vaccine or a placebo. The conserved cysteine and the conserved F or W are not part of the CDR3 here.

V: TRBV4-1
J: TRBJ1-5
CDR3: ASSQVSGASQPQH

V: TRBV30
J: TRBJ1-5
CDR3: AWSVEGNQPQH

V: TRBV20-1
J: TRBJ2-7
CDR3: SAIDRGLSYEQY

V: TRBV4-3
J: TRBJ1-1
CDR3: ASSRALQGGNNEAF

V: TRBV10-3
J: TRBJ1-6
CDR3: AISDVMGSPLH

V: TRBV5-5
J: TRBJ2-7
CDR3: ASSLYGDGEQY

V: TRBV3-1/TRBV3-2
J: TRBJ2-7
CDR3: ASSQDALGTGDREQY

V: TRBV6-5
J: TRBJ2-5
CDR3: ASSYSNRRQETQY

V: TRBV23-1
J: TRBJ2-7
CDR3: ASSQKGQGFIDEQY

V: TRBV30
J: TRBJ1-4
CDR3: AWSGRREKLF

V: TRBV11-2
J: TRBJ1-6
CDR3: ASSVQGFYNSPLH

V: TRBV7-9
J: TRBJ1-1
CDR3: APEEPDYTEAF

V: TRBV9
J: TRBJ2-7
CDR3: ASSVSGASYEQY

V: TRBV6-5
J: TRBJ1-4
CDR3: ASIGPGVEKLF

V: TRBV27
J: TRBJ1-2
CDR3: ASRLAGTGYGYT

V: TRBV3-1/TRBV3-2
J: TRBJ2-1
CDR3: ASSQDRGVSYNEQF

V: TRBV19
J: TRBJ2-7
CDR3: ASSRHRGTPWDEQY

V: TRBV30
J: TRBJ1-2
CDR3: AWSREAFYGYT

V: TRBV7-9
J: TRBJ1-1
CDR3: ASSLGFQGLNTEAF

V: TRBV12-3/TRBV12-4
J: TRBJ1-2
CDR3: ASSLQGFGYT

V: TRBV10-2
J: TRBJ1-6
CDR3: ASSETSSYNSPLH

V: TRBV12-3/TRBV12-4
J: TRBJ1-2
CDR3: ASRPTANYGYT

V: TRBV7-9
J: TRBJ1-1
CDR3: ASSPYSQQIEAF

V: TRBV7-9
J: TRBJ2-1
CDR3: ASSLASGYNEQF

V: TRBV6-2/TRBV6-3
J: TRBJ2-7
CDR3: ASSLGDSSSYEQY

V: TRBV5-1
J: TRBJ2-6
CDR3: ASSLAGAGANVLT

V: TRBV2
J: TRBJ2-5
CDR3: ASSVRQGGETQY

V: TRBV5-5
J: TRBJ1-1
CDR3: ASSDQGNPEAF

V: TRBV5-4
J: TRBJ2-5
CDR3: ASSFRTSGRAGETQY